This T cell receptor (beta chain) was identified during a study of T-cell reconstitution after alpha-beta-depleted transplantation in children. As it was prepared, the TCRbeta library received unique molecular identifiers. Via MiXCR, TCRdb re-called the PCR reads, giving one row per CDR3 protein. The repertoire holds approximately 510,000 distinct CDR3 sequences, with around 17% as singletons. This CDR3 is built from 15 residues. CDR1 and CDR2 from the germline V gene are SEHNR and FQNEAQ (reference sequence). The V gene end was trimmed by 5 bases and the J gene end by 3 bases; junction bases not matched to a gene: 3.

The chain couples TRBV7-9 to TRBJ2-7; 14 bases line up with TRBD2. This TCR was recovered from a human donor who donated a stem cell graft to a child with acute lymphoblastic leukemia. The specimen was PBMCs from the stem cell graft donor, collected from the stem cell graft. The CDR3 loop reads CASSEGTSGSYEQYF. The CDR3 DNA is TGTGCCAGCAGCGAAGGGACTAGCGGGAGCTACGAGCAGTACTTC.